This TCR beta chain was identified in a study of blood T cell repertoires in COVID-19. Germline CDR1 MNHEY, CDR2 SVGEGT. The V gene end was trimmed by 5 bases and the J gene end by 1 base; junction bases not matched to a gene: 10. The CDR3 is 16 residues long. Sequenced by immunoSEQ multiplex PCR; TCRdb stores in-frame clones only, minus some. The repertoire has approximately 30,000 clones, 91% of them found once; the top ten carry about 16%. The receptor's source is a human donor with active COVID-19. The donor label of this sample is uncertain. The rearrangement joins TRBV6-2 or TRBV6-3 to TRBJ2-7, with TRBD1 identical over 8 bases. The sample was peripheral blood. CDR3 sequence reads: CASSIPGGQVSYEQYF. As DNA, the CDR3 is TGTGCCAGCAGTATCCCTGGGGGACAGGTGTCCTACGAGCAGTACTTC.